This TCR beta chain was identified in a study of cytomegalovirus exposure and HLA in healthy donors. At the level of the study: Earlier sequencing of 150 million to 200 million T cells yielded around 100 million unique TCR beta sequences.

Trimming removed 7 bases from V and 2 bases from J; junction bases left unmatched: 5. Germline CDR1 reads MNHEY; CDR2 reads SVGAGI. The CDR3 totals 15 residues. This clone came up once. Its target is not known. With 60 Vbeta and 13 Jbeta primers, the PCR was carried out. Profiling relied on immunoSEQ multiplex PCR, and the TCRdb table lists in-frame clones only, not all of them. Of around 150,000 clones in the sample, 80% were seen once. Study observations and caveats: Rarity held for most TCR sequences, but there were some public TCRs that occurred in many donors. Available immune exposure information was restricted to CMV serostatus only.

Sequencing was performed on PBMCs. The TCR comes from a man aged 25-40 years in good health and CMV-seronegative. The chain employs TRBV6-5 and TRBJ1-5; 10 nucleotides match TRBD1. The CDR3 coding sequence is TGTGCCAGCAAATCCGGGACAGGGGGCAATCAGCCCCAGCATTTT. As protein: CASKSGTGGNQPQHF.